A selection of T cell receptor beta chains follows, all from one sample in a study of blood T cell repertoires in COVID-19. TCRdb's copy holds only in-frame clones and misses some; the assay was immunoSEQ multiplex PCR. The sample lists 300,000 to 350,000 clones, over 75% seen once, with roughly 7% in the top ten. Sequencing input: peripheral blood. The source is a woman aged 25 to 39 with COVID-19, enrolled during active disease. CDR3s include the opening cysteine and the closing phenylalanine or tryptophan. Fields, in order: J gene, D gene, V gene, clone size, CDR3 protein, CDR3 DNA. A D gene is named only where the DNA matches it firmly. Clone size is given for some rows only: seen once, a few or many times, or a class if the clone is expanded.

TRBJ2-7 | NA | TRBV19 | NA | CASSIRDSSYEQYF | TGTGCCAGTAGTATAAGAGACAGCTCCTACGAGCAGTACTTC
TRBJ2-2 | NA | TRBV2 | NA | CASSPGLLNTGELFF | TGTGCCAGCAGTCCGGGACTTCTGAACACCGGGGAGCTGTTTTTT
TRBJ1-1 | TRBD1 | TRBV5-1 | NA | CASSPRRTGITEAFF | TGCGCCAGCAGCCCTAGAAGGACAGGGATTACTGAAGCTTTCTTT
TRBJ2-2 | TRBD1 | TRBV6-6 | NA | CASSRRDRDNTGELFF | TGTGCCAGCAGCCGCCGGGACAGGGACAACACCGGGGAGCTGTTTTTT
TRBJ2-5 | TRBD2 | TRBV2 | NA | CASRGMSGVTLAGAETQYF | TGTGCCAGCAGGGGGATGTCGGGGGTTACACTAGCGGGAGCGGAGACCCAGTACTTC
TRBJ2-3 | TRBD2 | TRBV24-1 | NA | CATSDSGLAGMDTQYF | TGTGCCACCAGTGATAGCGGACTAGCGGGCATGGATACGCAGTATTTT
TRBJ2-3 | NA | TRBV7-2 | NA | CASSFSPITDTQYF | TGTGCCAGCAGCTTCTCCCCTATCACAGATACGCAGTATTTT
TRBJ1-2 | NA | TRBV3-1/TRBV3-2 | NA | CASSQSAGGGYTF | TGTGCCAGCAGCCAGAGCGCGGGTGGTGGCTACACCTTC
TRBJ1-5 | TRBD1 | TRBV2 | NA | CASSPFQGVDQPQHF | TGTGCCAGCAGTCCTTTCCAGGGGGTGGATCAGCCCCAGCATTTT
TRBJ1-2 | TRBD1 | TRBV9 | NA | CASSVGVGQGLVGYTF | TGTGCCAGCAGCGTAGGTGTTGGACAGGGGCTCGTTGGCTACACCTTC
TRBJ2-7 | NA | TRBV6-1 | NA | CASSEQGGVYEQYF | TGTGCCAGCAGTGAACAGGGTGGCGTCTACGAGCAGTACTTC
TRBJ2-7 | NA | TRBV3-1/TRBV3-2 | NA | CASSPTGGSEQYF | TGTGCCAGCAGCCCAACAGGAGGGTCCGAGCAGTACTTC
TRBJ2-3 | NA | TRBV5-4 | NA | CASSLVGRVGLKDTQYF | TGTGCCAGCAGCTTGGTGGGTCGGGTCGGACTGAAGGATACGCAGTATTTT
TRBJ2-5 | TRBD1 | TRBV28 | NA | CASSLWTGILQETQYF | TGTGCCAGCAGTCTCTGGACAGGGATCTTACAAGAGACCCAGTACTTC
TRBJ1-4 | TRBD1 | TRBV28 | NA | CASSSSGQGERNEKLFF | TGTGCCAGCAGTTCATCCGGACAGGGAGAACGAAATGAAAAACTGTTTTTT
TRBJ1-1 | NA | TRBV2 | NA | CASSSETGTEAFF | TGTGCCAGCAGTTCCGAAACGGGGACTGAAGCTTTCTTT
TRBJ1-3 | NA | TRBV18 | NA | CASSRQDSGNTIYF | TGTGCCAGCTCAAGACAGGACTCTGGAAACACCATATATTTT
TRBJ2-3 | TRBD2 | TRBV19 | NA | CASRTSGRSADTQYF | TGTGCCAGCAGGACTAGCGGGAGAAGTGCAGATACGCAGTATTTT
TRBJ2-7 | NA | TRBV19 | NA | CASSIRDTSYEQYF | TGTGCCAGTAGTATCCGGGACACCTCCTACGAGCAGTACTTC
TRBJ1-4 | TRBD1 | TRBV6-1 | NA | CASSELGRGNEKLFF | TGTGCCAGCAGTGAATTGGGCAGGGGGAATGAAAAACTGTTTTTT
TRBJ1-1 | NA | TRBV7-9 | NA | CASSSLGGVTEAFF | TGTGCCAGCAGCTCACTTGGGGGGGTAACTGAAGCTTTCTTT
TRBJ2-1 | TRBD2 | TRBV5-1 | NA | CASSLEGLAGHNEQFF | TGCGCCAGCAGCTTAGAGGGACTAGCGGGTCACAATGAGCAGTTCTTC
TRBJ2-1 | TRBD2 | TRBV6-2/TRBV6-3 | NA | CASSPGGVANEQFF | TGTGCCAGCAGCCCCGGGGGGGTCGCCAATGAGCAGTTCTTC
TRBJ2-3 | NA | TRBV19 | NA | CASSLNSVTDTQYF | TGTGCCAGTAGTTTGAACTCGGTCACAGATACGCAGTATTTT
TRBJ2-5 | NA | TRBV18 | NA | CASSTGNQETQYF | TGTGCCAGCTCAACAGGGAACCAAGAGACCCAGTACTTC
TRBJ2-2 | TRBD2 | TRBV11-2 | NA | CASSLIPGGRRNTGELFF | TGTGCCAGCAGCTTAATCCCGGGAGGGCGGAGAAACACCGGGGAGCTGTTTTTT
TRBJ2-1 | NA | TRBV21-1 | once | CASRPPREEDNEQFF | TGTGCCAGCAGGCCCCCGCGGGAGGAGGACAATGAGCAGTTCTTC